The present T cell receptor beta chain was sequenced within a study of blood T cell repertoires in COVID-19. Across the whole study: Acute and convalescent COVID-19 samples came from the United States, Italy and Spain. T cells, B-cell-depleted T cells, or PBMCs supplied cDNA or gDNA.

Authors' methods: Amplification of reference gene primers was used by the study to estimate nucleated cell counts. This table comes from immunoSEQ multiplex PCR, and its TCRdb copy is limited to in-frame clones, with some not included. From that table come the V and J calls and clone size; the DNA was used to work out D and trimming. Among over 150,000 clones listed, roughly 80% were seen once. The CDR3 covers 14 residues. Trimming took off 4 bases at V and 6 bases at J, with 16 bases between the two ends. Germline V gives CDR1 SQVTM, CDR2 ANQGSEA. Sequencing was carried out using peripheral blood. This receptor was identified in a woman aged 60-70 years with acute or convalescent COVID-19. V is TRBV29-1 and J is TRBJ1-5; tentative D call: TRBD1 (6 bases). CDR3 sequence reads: CSVGLGGAGQPQHF. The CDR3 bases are TGCAGCGTTGGGTTAGGGGGGGCCGGTCAGCCCCAGCATTTT. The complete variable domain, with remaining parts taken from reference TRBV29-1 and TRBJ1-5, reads SAVISQKPSRDICQRGTSLTIQCQVDSQVTMMFWYRQQPGQSLTLIATANQGSEATYESGFVIDKFPISRPNLTFSTLTVSNMSPEDSSIYLCSVGLGGAGQPQHFGDGTRLSIL.